This TCR beta chain was retrieved from a study of cytomegalovirus exposure and HLA in healthy donors. Primers included in the PCR were 60 Vbeta and 13 Jbeta primers. The data were produced by immunoSEQ multiplex PCR, yet TCRdb's version contains in-frame clones alone and is incomplete. This table has tens of thousands of clones, approximately 80% appearing once. The length of the CDR3 is 15 residues. The germline gives CDR1 SEHNR, CDR2 FQNEAQ (reference sequence). Trimming left V 3 bases short and J 1 base short, with 13 bases between. This clonotype was obtained from a man in his thirties or forties in good health and CMV-seronegative. Sequencing was performed on PBMCs. The chain employs TRBV7-9 and TRBJ2-7, with a weak D call TRBD1 (6 bases). The chain's CDR3 is CASSFQGHASYEQYF. The CDR3 bases are TGTGCCAGCAGCTTTCAGGGGCATGCATCCTACGAGCAGTACTTC.